This entry concerns a single T cell receptor beta chain. Its target is unknown. A read error may account for a junction end that differs from germline. The second PCR ran about 7 to 12 cycles with a sample-barcoded 5' primer and J-beta primers. Each cDNA molecule was tagged by a template-switch adaptor that had 12 random nucleotides. TCRdb independently ran MiXCR on the 5' RACE reads; one entry per CDR3 protein. The table lists about 780,000 distinct CDR3 sequences, more than 35% of them singletons. The sample comes from a study of blood T cells in healthy people across ages. Findings of the study overall: A conclusive naive versus antigen-experienced comparison was prevented by the unsorted PBMCs.

The clonotype originates from an elderly man in good health. Specimen: blood.

This CDR3 reads CAGSFSGRMVDTQYF. The CDR3 coding sequence is TGTGCCGGCAGCTTCAGCGGGAGAATGGTAGATACGCAGTATTTT. This chain joins TRBV6-5 and TRBJ2-3; 8 positions match TRBD2. Germline CDR1 reads MNHEY; CDR2 reads SVGAGI. The CDR3 runs to 15 residues.